A single T cell receptor (beta chain) is shown here with its context. No cognate antigen has been identified for it. There are no base qualities to consult, and no much larger clone falls within one base. Via the germline V gene, CDR1 is SGHRS and CDR2 YFSETQ. Unmatched junction bases come to 2, with V trimmed by 3 bases and J by 3 bases. From cysteine to phenylalanine, the CDR3 is 13 amino acids long. Kept here is only the CDR3 DNA, which spans 39 bases and is read in frame from base 1. The data are from a study of OX40 agonist ivuxolimab in advanced cancers. With regard to the full study: Ivuxolimab was a fully human IgG2 agonistic monoclonal antibody targeting the costimulatory receptor OX40 (CD134). Peripheral TCRbeta sequencing aimed to test whether ivuxolimab altered TCR sequence diversity and caused clonal T-cell expansion. Intravenous ivuxolimab was administered to patients every 2 weeks at six dose levels: 0.01, 0.1, 0.3, 1.5, 3 and 10 mg/kg. Prior anti-PD-1, anti-PD-L1 or anti-CTLA-4 therapy was permitted, and checkpoint inhibitors had been received by roughly 40% of dose-escalation patients. Partial responses occurred in three dose-escalation patients: two with cutaneous melanoma and one with hepatocellular carcinoma. The paper reports the monotherapy dose-escalation portion (N of about 51 patients) of the phase I ivuxolimab trial. Of the 50 or so patients in dose escalation, around 20 had hepatocellular carcinoma, some 15 had melanoma, 9 had renal cell carcinoma and 9 had head and neck cancer. In the dose-escalation cohort, 82.7% of patients were male, and the mean age was approximately 60 years, with a range of about 23 to 85. Here is what the overall study found, with its caveats: Low levels of normalized T-cell clonal expansion were also seen in some patients who did not respond. After ivuxolimab, more expanded clones were found on average in CD8+ T cells than in CD4+ T cells. At doses from 0.1 to 3.0 mg/kg, clonal expansion was seen in both CD4+ and CD8+ blood T cells between baseline and week 6. Which antigens the clonally expanded peripheral T cells were specific for was not determined. Partial responders in the 0.1-3.0 mg/kg groups had among the lowest normalized peripheral clonal expansion, especially among CD8+ T cells.

The trial excluded patients who had a history of autoimmune disease or who were on systemic immunosuppression. Peripheral blood for TCR sequencing was drawn from every dose cohort at baseline, at cycle 4 day 1 and at cycle 7 day 1. Samples were obtained from an open-label, multicenter, first-in-human phase I dose-escalation trial of ivuxolimab. The trial enrolled adults with locally advanced or metastatic head and neck squamous cell, hepatocellular, melanoma or renal cell carcinoma. Before TCR sequencing, CD4+ and CD8+ T cells were separately sorted from peripheral blood. To sequence the TCRbeta CDR3 region, genomic DNA was isolated from the sorted cells. TCRbeta CDR3 regions were sequenced using the immunoSEQ Assay. TCRdb carries this immuneACCESS record with in-frame sequences only. Its versions omit some clonotypes, under half of them owing to an unresolved V gene in the studies checked, with the rest unexplained. In all, the sample holds just under 65,000 clones, and about 90% of those were seen once. Over 4% of the sample belongs to the ten largest clones.

The receptor was isolated from an adult with an advanced solid tumor such as melanoma, head and neck, liver or kidney cancer. The material was CD4+ or CD8+ T cells sorted from blood, obtained in a trial of the OX40 agonist ivuxolimab. The receptor chain draws on TRBV5-1 and TRBJ1-1; 7 central nucleotides agree with TRBD1. CDR3 reads: CASSSGTDTEAFF. In nucleotides, the sequence is TGCGCCAGCAGCTCAGGGACAGACACTGAAGCTTTCTTT.